One sample yielded the 19 T cell receptor beta chains listed below, sequenced in a study of blood T cell repertoires in COVID-19. Produced via immunoSEQ multiplex PCR; TCRdb's table is partial and in-frame only. The table lists approximately 200,000 clones, over 75% of them singletons, with nearly 7.5% in the top ten. Sequenced sample: PBMCs or T cells enriched from blood (not recorded which). These receptor sequences come from a woman in her forties with acute COVID-19.

The gene calls are TRBV6-7 and TRBJ1-2; maybe TRBD1 (5 bases). TRBV6-7 is annotated as an ORF whose role is uncertain. The V end was cut by 9 bases, the J end by 3 bases, with 14 bases between. The CDR3 covers 13 residues. CDR3 coding DNA: TGTGCCAGTGGGCGGGGGTTACACTATGGCTACACCTTC. It is translated as CASGRGLHYGYTF.

The rearrangement joins TRBV11-1 to TRBJ1-4; TRBD1 is a possible D gene (6 bases). Germline CDR1 is SGHAT and CDR2 is FQDESV (reference sequence). V lost 3 bases and J lost 8, with 13 bases in between. CDR3 length equals 14 residues. CDR3 residues: CASSFRGGREKLFF. In nucleotides, the CDR3 is TGTGCCAGCAGCTTCAGGGGCGGTCGGGAAAAACTGTTTTTT.

V usage is TRBV28 and J usage is TRBJ1-5; D gene uncertain. The CDR3 has 14 residues. Germline CDR1 reads MDHEN; CDR2 reads SYDVKM. Trimming removed 5 bases at V and 3 bases at J, with 11 bases between. The CDR3 sequence is CASSVLGYNQPQHF. The CDR3 nucleotides are TGTGCCAGCAGTGTATTGGGCTACAATCAGCCCCAGCATTTT.

The CDR3 protein is CASSGATGRTTEQYF. CDR3 in DNA: TGCGCCAGCAGTGGAGCTACAGGGCGTACTACCGAGCAGTACTTC. This chain joins TRBV10-1 and TRBJ2-7; tentatively, D is TRBD1 (6 bases). CDR1 and CDR2 (germline): WNHNN, SYGVQD (reference sequence). V was cut by 4 bases and J by 6 bases, with 19 bases left in between. There are 15 residues in the CDR3.

This clone has only a few counts. The chain joins TRBV7-3 to TRBJ2-1, with 10 bases matching TRBD2. In germline, CDR1 is SGHTA, CDR2 FQGTGA. CDR3 size: 15 residues. V dropped 5 bases and J dropped 3; count of bases not matched to a gene: 4. The CDR3 protein is CASSAGLADYNEQFF. CDR3 sequence (DNA): TGTGCCAGCAGCGCCGGACTAGCGGACTACAATGAGCAGTTCTTC.

The gene calls are TRBV6-5 and TRBJ2-5, with TRBD2 as a possible D gene (5 bases). The CDR3 is 11 residues long. CDR1 is MNHEY and CDR2 is SVGAGI in the germline V gene. V lost 6 bases and J lost 7, with 9 bases in between. Here the CDR3 reads CASRREWTQYF. The DNA for the CDR3 is TGTGCCAGCAGAAGGGAGTGGACCCAGTACTTC.

Only a few counts were recorded for this clone. The chain employs TRBV24-1 and TRBJ2-1; a weak D match, TRBD2 (7 bases). Trimming removed 3 bases at V and 9 bases at J, with 14 bases between. Germline loops: CDR1 KGHDR, CDR2 SFDVKD. The CDR3 contains 14 residues. The CDR3 region is CATSDEGGPGEQFF. As DNA, the CDR3 is TGTGCCACCAGTGATGAGGGGGGGCCTGGTGAGCAGTTCTTC.

This clone showed up just a few times. The chain links TRBV7-2 to TRBJ2-7, with TRBD2 identical over 7 bases. The CDR3 has 14 residues. Germline V CDR1 and CDR2: SGHTA, FQGNSA. The V segment lost 10 bases and the J segment 3 bases; nucleotides outside the gene matches: 12. The CDR3 reads CATKRGGSFYEQYF. DNA for the CDR3: TGTGCCACCAAGCGAGGCGGGAGTTTCTACGAGCAGTACTTC.

The chain has TRBV12-3 or TRBV12-4 and TRBJ2-5; D unresolved. V lost 1 base and J 5 bases, leaving 8 bases between the germline ends. The CDR3 length is 13 residues. CDR3 region: CASSLVHQETQYF. DNA for the CDR3: TGTGCCAGCAGTTTAGTACATCAGGAGACCCAGTACTTC.

The V call is TRBV7-9, the J call TRBJ2-7, with 10 bases that match TRBD1. Trimming removed 4 bases from V and 2 bases from J; junction bases left unmatched: 2. Germline CDR1 and CDR2: SEHNR and FQNEAQ (reference sequence). The CDR3 covers 14 residues. The CDR3 DNA sequence: TGTGCCAGCAGCTCCGGGACAGGGGCCTACGAGCAGTACTTC. It translates to CASSSGTGAYEQYF.

This clone was observed a few times. This chain joins TRBV28 and TRBJ1-2; 9 bases map to TRBD1. CDR3 length: 12 residues. Germline CDR1 is MDHEN and CDR2 is SYDVKM. V trimming: 11 bases; J trimming: 6 bases; junction bases outside the gene matches: 7. The CDR3, as DNA: TGTGCCGTCGGACAGGGGCAAAATGGCTACACCTTC. It is translated as CAVGQGQNGYTF.

The J gene is TRBJ2-5, the V gene TRBV10-3; D is ambiguous. The germline V gene encodes CDR1 ENHRY and CDR2 SYGVKD. The V end was cut by 4 bases, the J end by 2 bases, with 8 bases between. CDR3 length: 13 residues. CDR3 in amino acids: CAISAGSQETQYF. The CDR3, as DNA: TGTGCCATCAGTGCAGGCTCGCAAGAGACCCAGTACTTC.

The chain uses TRBV2 and TRBJ1-2; D may be TRBD1 (5 bases). This CDR3 contains 12 residues. Deletions cut 4 bases from V and 7 bases from J, with 10 bases between. Germline V gene sequence: CDR1 SNHLY, CDR2 FYNNEI. CDR3 coding DNA: TGTGCCAGCAGTGGAACAGGATCTGGCTACACCTTC. This codes for CASSGTGSGYTF.

This clone is a singleton in its sample. The chain carries TRBV6-5 and TRBJ2-1, with 13 bases matching TRBD2. J was trimmed by 4 bases and V by 4 bases; bases with no gene match: 1. In germline, CDR1 is MNHEY, CDR2 SVGAGI. CDR3 length: 15 residues. This CDR3 is CASSSTSGGYNEQFF. DNA of the CDR3: TGTGCCAGCAGTTCGACTAGCGGGGGGTACAATGAGCAGTTCTTC.

The CDR3 sequence is CASSRTTGGGGELFF. The CDR3, as DNA: TGTGCCAGCAGTCGAACCACAGGGGGTGGCGGGGAGCTGTTTTTT. This rearrangement joins TRBV2 to TRBJ2-2; 8 bases line up with TRBD1. The V gene's germline CDR1 is SNHLY and CDR2 FYNNEI. The CDR3 is 15 amino acids. Losses at the gene ends were 5 bases for V and 7 bases for J; bases not matched to a gene: 9.

V and J are TRBV9 and TRBJ2-1; 14 positions agree with TRBD2. Germline CDR1 reads SGDLS; CDR2 reads YYNGEE. CDR3 size: 20 residues. V gave up 4 bases and J gave up 4 bases; unmatched junction bases: 16. CDR3: CASSSPGLAGVPTGYNEQFF. DNA of the CDR3: TGTGCCAGCAGCTCCCCGGGACTAGCGGGAGTTCCCACGGGGTACAATGAGCAGTTCTTC.

Only a few counts were recorded for this clone. This chain joins TRBV9 and TRBJ1-5; 8 nucleotides agree with TRBD1. The CDR3 totals 16 residues. Germline-derived CDR1 and CDR2 are SGDLS and YYNGEE. Losses at the gene ends were 3 bases for V and 6 bases for J; bases not matched to a gene: 11. The CDR3 DNA follows: TGTGCCAGCAGCGCGACGACAGGGGCCCTGGGTCAGCCCCAGCATTTT. It translates to CASSATTGALGQPQHF.

The chain is built from TRBV7-6 and TRBJ2-3; tentative D call: TRBD2 (5 bases). V gave up 1 base and J gave up 3 bases, with 11 bases separating them. CDR1 SGHVS and CDR2 FNYEAQ come from the germline V gene. This CDR3 contains 15 residues. The CDR3 nucleotides read TGTGCCAGCAGCTTAGAAGCCGAGGGAACAGATACGCAGTATTTT. Translating it yields CASSLEAEGTDTQYF.

The chain uses TRBV28 and TRBJ2-6; 8 bases are a match to TRBD1. This CDR3 has 20 residues. The trim removed 4 bases at V and 4 bases at J, leaving 18 bases unmatched. Germline CDR1 is MDHEN and CDR2 is SYDVKM. CDR3 nucleotides: TGTGCCAGCAGTTCCTACACCATACCACCAGGGGGCGCAGGGGCCAACGTCCTGACTTTC. It translates to CASSSYTIPPGGAGANVLTF.